These T cell receptor beta chains were read from a single sample in a study of post-analysis software for immune sequencing data. TCRdb processed the PCR reads anew with MiXCR; each CDR3 protein has one entry. The sample lists over 150,000 distinct CDR3 sequences, about 37% occurring once. This specimen consisted of blood, obtained after autologous hematopoietic stem cell transplantation. The receptors were sampled from a girl aged 5-17 years with multiple sclerosis. Both conserved end residues are part of each CDR3. A D gene is named only where the DNA matches it firmly. Some rows mark clone size as missing; the rest say once, few, many or name a class of expanded clone.

>TRBV7-3|-|-|TRBJ2-1
TGTGCCAGCAGCTCTCCCGATCTGGGGGACAATGAGCAGTTCTTC
CASSSPDLGDNEQFF
>TRBV24-1|-|-|TRBJ2-3
TGTGCCGCTGGGGGGGCTAGCGGCACAGATACGCAGTATTTT
CAAGGASGTDTQYF
>TRBV9|-|TRBD2|TRBJ2-3
TGTGCCGGCAGCGTAGGGCTAGCGGAGGATACGCAGTATTTT
CAGSVGLAEDTQYF
>TRBV7-9|few|-|TRBJ2-3
TGTGCCAGCACCCCTGCTAGCGAGCCCACAGATACGCAGTATTTT
CASTPASEPTDTQYF
>TRBV24-1|few|TRBD2|TRBJ2-3
TGTGCCACCACGGATAGCGGGAGGGGTTTTACGCAGTATTTT
CATTDSGRGFTQYF
>TRBV7-8|-|-|TRBJ2-2
TGTGCCAGCAGGCCCGGAACATCGGCGCCCGGGGAGCTGTTTTTT
CASRPGTSAPGELFF
>TRBV20-1|few|-|TRBJ1-1
TGCAGTGCCACCCGGGGACAAGCTTTCTTT
CSATRGQAFF
>TRBV6-5|-|TRBD1|TRBJ1-1
TGTGCCAGCAGCCGACAGGGGGGGAACACTGAAGCTTTCTTT
CASSRQGGNTEAFF
>TRBV4-2|once|TRBD1|TRBJ1-4
TGTGCCAGCAGCCCCGGTTCCAAGGACAGGAGTGAAAAACTGTTTTTT
CASSPGSKDRSEKLFF
>TRBV18|-|TRBD2|TRBJ2-1
TGTGCCAGCTCACCAGGACTAGCGGGAAGTAATGAGCAGTTCTTC
CASSPGLAGSNEQFF
>TRBV6-5|-|-|TRBJ2-1
TGTGCCAGCAGCCAAGCGGTTTTCTCCTACAATGAGCAGTTCTTC
CASSQAVFSYNEQFF
>TRBV18|few|TRBD2|TRBJ2-7
TGTGCCAGCTCACCCCCGAGGGAGCGGGAGCCCTACGAGCAGTACTTC
CASSPPREREPYEQYF
>TRBV7-9|many|TRBD1|TRBJ2-7
TGTGCCAGCAGCCTATCCGGGACAGGGTCGTACGAGCAGTACTTC
CASSLSGTGSYEQYF
>TRBV7-8|few|TRBD1|TRBJ2-7
TGTGCCAGCAGCTCGCGGCCGGGACAGGGGCGGTACGAGCAGTACTTC
CASSSRPGQGRYEQYF
>TRBV6-5|many|-|TRBJ2-1
TGTGCCAGCAGTTACTCGTTCCGGGGCAATGAGCAGTTCTTC
CASSYSFRGNEQFF
>TRBV14|once|TRBD2|TRBJ2-3
TGTGCCAGCCCCAAAACTAGCGGAGCACCCACAGATACGCAGTATTTT
CASPKTSGAPTDTQYF
>TRBV29-1|few|-|TRBJ2-5
TGCAGCGTTGAGAGTCAGCAAGAGACCCAGTACTTC
CSVESQQETQYF
>TRBV10-3|-|-|TRBJ2-5
TGTGCCATCAGCGGAGGGACGGACCAAGAGACCCAGTACTTC
CAISGGTDQETQYF
>TRBV28|-|-|TRBJ2-3
TGTGCCAGCAGTTTCCAAGCGGACCGCACAGATACGCAGTATTTT
CASSFQADRTDTQYF
>TRBV12-3/TRBV12-4|many|TRBD1|TRBJ1-2
TGTGCCAGCAGCCCCAGTGGGACAGGGGGCGGCTACACCTTC
CASSPSGTGGGYTF
>TRBV30|few|-|TRBJ1-2
TGTGCCTGGAGCCCCCCCGGCTACACCTTC
CAWSPPGYTF
>TRBV7-9|few|TRBD2|TRBJ2-5
TGTGCCAGCAGAAACTCCGGCGGGGGGCAAGAGCCCCAGTACTTC
CASRNSGGGQEPQYF
>TRBV20-1|many|-|TRBJ2-1
TGCAGTGCTAGTTACTGGGCGGGGAAACACAATGAGCAGTTCTTC
CSASYWAGKHNEQFF
>TRBV6-1|-|-|TRBJ2-7
TGTGCCAGCAGGCCAACGCGGGACTCCACCTACGAGCAGTACTTC
CASRPTRDSTYEQYF
>TRBV10-3|-|-|TRBJ2-7
TGTGCCATCAGTGAGACCCCAGGGGGACTAGAGGACGAGCAGTACTTC
CAISETPGGLEDEQYF
>TRBV29-1|-|TRBD2|TRBJ2-1
TGCAGCGTTGTTGCTAGCGGGGGGGCAACCTACAATGAGCAGTTCTTC
CSVVASGGATYNEQFF
>TRBV7-2|few|-|TRBJ2-3
TGTGCCAGCAGCTTAGAGTTGGGACTGACCACAGATACGCAGTATTTT
CASSLELGLTTDTQYF
>TRBV12-3/TRBV12-4|few|-|TRBJ2-7
TGTGCCAGCAGACTGGACGGCTACGAGCAGTACTTC
CASRLDGYEQYF
>TRBV11-2|many|TRBD2|TRBJ2-5
TGTGCCAGCAGCTCGACTAGCGGGAGGGCCCTTGGGACCCAGTACTTC
CASSSTSGRALGTQYF
>TRBV7-2|medium-sized|TRBD1|TRBJ2-3
TGTGCCAGCAGCTTCGTAGGGACAGCCACAGATACGCAGTATTTT
CASSFVGTATDTQYF
>TRBV20-1|-|TRBD2|TRBJ2-7
TGCAGTGCTAGAGAGCCTAGCGGAGGAGCCTACGAGCAGTACTTC
CSAREPSGGAYEQYF
>TRBV13|-|-|TRBJ2-3
TGTGCCAGCAGCTTTACCCCCGGTCGGGACGGGCGGAAAGATACGCAGTATTTT
CASSFTPGRDGRKDTQYF
>TRBV20-1|many|-|TRBJ2-5
TGCAGTGCTAGACACCGAGACCGGGACCCTAGACAAGAGACCCAGTACTTC
CSARHRDRDPRQETQYF
>TRBV2|-|TRBD1|TRBJ1-2
TGTGCCAGCAGCGTGGACAGGGGGCATGGCTACACCTTC
CASSVDRGHGYTF
>TRBV12-3/TRBV12-4|-|-|TRBJ2-7
TGTGCCAGCAGACAGAACTCAGGGTCCTACGAGCAGTACTTC
CASRQNSGSYEQYF
>TRBV29-1|few|TRBD2|TRBJ2-1
TGCAGCGTTGAAGTCGGACTAGCGGGAGTGGCTGAGCAGTTCTTC
CSVEVGLAGVAEQFF
>TRBV7-3|few|-|TRBJ2-1
TGTGCCAGCAGCCGTGGGGCCACCTACAATGAGCAGTTCTTC
CASSRGATYNEQFF